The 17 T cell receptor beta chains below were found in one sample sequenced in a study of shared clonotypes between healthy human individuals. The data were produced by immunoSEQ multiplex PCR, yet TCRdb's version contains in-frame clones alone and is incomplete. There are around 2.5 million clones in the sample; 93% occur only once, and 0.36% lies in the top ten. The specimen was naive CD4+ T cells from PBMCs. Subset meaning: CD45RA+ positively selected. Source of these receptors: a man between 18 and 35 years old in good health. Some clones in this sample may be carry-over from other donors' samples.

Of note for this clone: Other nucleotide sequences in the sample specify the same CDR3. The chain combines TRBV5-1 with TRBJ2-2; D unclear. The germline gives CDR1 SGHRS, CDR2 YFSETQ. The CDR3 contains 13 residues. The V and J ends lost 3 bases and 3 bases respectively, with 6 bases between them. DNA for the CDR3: TGCGCCAGCAGCTCTACGGACACCGGGGAGCTGTTTTTT. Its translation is CASSSTDTGELFF.

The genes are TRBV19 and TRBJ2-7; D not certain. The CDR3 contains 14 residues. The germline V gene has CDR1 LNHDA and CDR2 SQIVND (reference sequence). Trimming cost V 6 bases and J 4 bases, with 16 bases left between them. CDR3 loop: CASRGIGSPYEQYF. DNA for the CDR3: TGTGCCAGTAGGGGTATTGGAAGTCCGTACGAGCAGTACTTC.

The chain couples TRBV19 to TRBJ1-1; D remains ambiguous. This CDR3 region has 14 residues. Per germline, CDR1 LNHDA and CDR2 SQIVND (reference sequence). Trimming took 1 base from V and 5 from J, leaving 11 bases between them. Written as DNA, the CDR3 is TGTGCCAGTAGTATAGGGGTGTTACGGACTGAAGCTTTCTTT. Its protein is CASSIGVLRTEAFF.

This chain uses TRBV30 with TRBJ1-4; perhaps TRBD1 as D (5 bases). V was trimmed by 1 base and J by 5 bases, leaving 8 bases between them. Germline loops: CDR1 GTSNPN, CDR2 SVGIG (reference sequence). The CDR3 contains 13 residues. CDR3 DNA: TGTGCCTGGAGTGGACAGATAAATGAAAAACTGTTTTTT. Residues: CAWSGQINEKLFF.

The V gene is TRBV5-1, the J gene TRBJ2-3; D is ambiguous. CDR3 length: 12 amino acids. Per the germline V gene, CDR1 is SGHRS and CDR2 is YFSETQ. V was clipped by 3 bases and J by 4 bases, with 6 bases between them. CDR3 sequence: CASSYPADTQYF. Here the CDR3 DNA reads TGCGCCAGCAGCTATCCAGCAGATACGCAGTATTTT.

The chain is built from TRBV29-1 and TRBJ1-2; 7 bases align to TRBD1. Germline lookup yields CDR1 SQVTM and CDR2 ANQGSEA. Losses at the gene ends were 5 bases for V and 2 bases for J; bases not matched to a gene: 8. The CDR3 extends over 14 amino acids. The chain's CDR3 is CSVPPGQMNYGYTF. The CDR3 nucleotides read TGCAGCGTTCCCCCGGGACAGATGAACTATGGCTACACCTTC.

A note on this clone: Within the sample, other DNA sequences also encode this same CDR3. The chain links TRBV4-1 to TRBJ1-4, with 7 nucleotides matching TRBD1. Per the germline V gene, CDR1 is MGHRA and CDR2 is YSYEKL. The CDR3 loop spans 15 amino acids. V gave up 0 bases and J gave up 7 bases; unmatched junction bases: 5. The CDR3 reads CASSQEGGRGEKLFF. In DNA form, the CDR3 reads TGCGCCAGCAGCCAAGAAGGGGGCAGGGGTGAAAAACTGTTTTTT.

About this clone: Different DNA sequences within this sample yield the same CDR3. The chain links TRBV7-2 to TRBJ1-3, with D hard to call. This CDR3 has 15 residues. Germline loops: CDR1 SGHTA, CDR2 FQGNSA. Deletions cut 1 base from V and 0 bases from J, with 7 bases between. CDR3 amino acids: CASSLGSRSGNTIYF. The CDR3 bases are TGTGCCAGCAGCTTAGGGTCCCGCTCTGGAAACACCATATATTTT.

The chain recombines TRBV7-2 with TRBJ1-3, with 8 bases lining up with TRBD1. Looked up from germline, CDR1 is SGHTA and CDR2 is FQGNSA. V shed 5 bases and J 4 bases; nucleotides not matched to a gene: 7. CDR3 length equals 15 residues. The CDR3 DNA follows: TGTGCCAGCAGCCAGAGACAGGGGATAGGAAACACCATATATTTT. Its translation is CASSQRQGIGNTIYF.

The CDR3 is CASMRTSGLFSYEQYF. CDR3 bases: TGTGCCAGCATGAGGACTAGCGGGTTGTTCTCCTACGAGCAGTACTTC. The rearrangement links TRBV27 to TRBJ2-7; 11 bases align to TRBD2. The J segment lost 0 bases and the V segment lost 7 bases, leaving 8 bases of the junction unmatched. The CDR3 has 16 residues. Germline V CDR1 and CDR2: MNHEY, SMNVEV (reference sequence).

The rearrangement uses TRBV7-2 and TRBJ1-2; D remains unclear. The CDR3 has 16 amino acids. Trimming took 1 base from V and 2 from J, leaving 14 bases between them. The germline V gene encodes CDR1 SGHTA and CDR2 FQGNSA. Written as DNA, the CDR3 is TGTGCCAGCAGCTTAGTCTTTGGAGAGGGCAACTATGGCTACACCTTC. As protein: CASSLVFGEGNYGYTF.

This chain's CDR3 is CASSYPGELFF. The CDR3 coding sequence is TGTGCCAGCAGCTACCCAGGAGAGCTGTTTTTT. The V gene is TRBV2, the J gene TRBJ2-2; D not resolved. The CDR3 length is 11 residues. The germline CDR1 and CDR2 sequences are SNHLY and FYNNEI. V dropped 6 bases and J dropped 11 bases, with 10 bases sitting between them. The variable domain in full, completed from reference TRBV2 and TRBJ2-2, reads EPEVTQTPSHQVTQMGQEVILRCVPISNHLYFYWYRQILGQKVEFLVSFYNNEISEKSEIFDDQFSVERPDGSNFTLKIRSTKLEDSAMYFCASSYPGELFFGEGSRLTVL.

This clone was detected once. The CDR3 here is CATSTANSGNTIYF. CDR3 nucleotides: TGTGCCACCTCAACGGCCAACTCTGGAAACACCATATATTTT. The chain links TRBV19 to TRBJ1-3; D unresolved. Germline V CDR1 and CDR2: LNHDA, SQIVND (reference sequence). V shed 10 bases and J shed 0 bases, with 13 bases lying between them. CDR3 length: 14 residues.

CDR3 DNA sequence: TGTGCCAGCAGCCCCAATCGGGAGGTCGGCACCTTC. This codes for CASSPNREVGTF. The rearrangement links TRBV5-6 to TRBJ1-2; no firm D call. Trimming cost V 4 bases and J 13 bases, with 17 bases left between them. The length of the CDR3 is 12 residues. Germline V gene data show CDR1 as SGHDT and CDR2 as YYEEEE. Filled out from reference TRBV5-6 and TRBJ1-2, the complete variable domain reads DAGVTQSPTHLIKTRGQQVTLRCSPKSGHDTVSWYQQALGQGPQFIFQYYEEEERQRGNFPDRFSGHQFPNYSSELNVNALLLGDSALYLCASSPNREVGTFGSGTRLTVV.

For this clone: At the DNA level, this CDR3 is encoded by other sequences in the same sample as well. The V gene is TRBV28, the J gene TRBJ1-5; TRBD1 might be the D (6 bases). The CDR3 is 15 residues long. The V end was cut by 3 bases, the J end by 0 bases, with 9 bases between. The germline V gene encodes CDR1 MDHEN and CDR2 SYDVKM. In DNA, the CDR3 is TGTGCCAGCAGTTTTCCGGGACATAGCAATCAGCCCCAGCATTTT. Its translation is CASSFPGHSNQPQHF.

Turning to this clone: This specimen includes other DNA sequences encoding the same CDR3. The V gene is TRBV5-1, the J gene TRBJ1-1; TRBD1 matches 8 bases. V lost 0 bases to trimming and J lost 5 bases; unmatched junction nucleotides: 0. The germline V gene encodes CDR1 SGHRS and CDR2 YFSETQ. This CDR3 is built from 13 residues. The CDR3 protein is CASSLDRGTEAFF. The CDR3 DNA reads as TGCGCCAGCAGCTTGGACAGGGGGACTGAAGCTTTCTTT.

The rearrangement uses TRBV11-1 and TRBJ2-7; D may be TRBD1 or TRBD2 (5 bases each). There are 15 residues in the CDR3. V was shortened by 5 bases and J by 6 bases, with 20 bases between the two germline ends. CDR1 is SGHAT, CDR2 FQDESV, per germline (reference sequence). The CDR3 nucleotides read TGTGCCAGCAGCCATTACTCGGGGCTAGTTGTCGAGCAGTACTTC. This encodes CASSHYSGLVVEQYF.